This T cell receptor beta chain is drawn from a study of T-cell memory formation after mild COVID-19. Trimming removed 10 bases at V and 4 bases at J, with 11 bases between. CDR3 length: 11 residues. The germline V gene has CDR1 ENHRY and CDR2 SYGVKD. In this sample, this clonotype turned up many times. TCRdb fed the 5' RACE reads into MiXCR, producing one record per CDR3 protein. The table lists hundreds of thousands of distinct CDR3 sequences, about 20% of them singletons. The specimen was PBMCs or a T cell subset sorted from them (not recorded which). The clonotype was recovered from an adult woman who had mild COVID-19 (a few samples of this study predate the infection). Cell type and time point are not known. This chain uses TRBV10-3 with TRBJ2-7; possible D gene TRBD2, 5 bases. The CDR3 DNA follows: TGTGCCAGCTCTCAGCGGTACGAGCAGTACTTC. Translated, it gives CASSQRYEQYF.